This TCR beta chain was sequenced during a study of PD-1 blockade in classical Hodgkin lymphoma. Findings and limits, study-wide: CD4+ TCR diversity rose significantly by C4D1, and CD8+ TCR diversity did not. Complete responders matched newly diagnosed patients in baseline diversity.

Some clones are missing from TCRdb's copy, which holds only in-frame ones; the method was immunoSEQ multiplex PCR. The data contain around 90,000 clones, around 80% of them singletons. Time point of the sample: cycle 4 day 1 (C4D1), after 6 weeks of nivolumab. Autologous stem cell transplantation was followed by relapse in every patient, and brentuximab vedotin exposure varied. The CDR3 extends over 15 amino acids. Unmatched junction bases numbered 4, after V lost 0 bases and J lost 7 bases. CDR1 and CDR2 from the germline V gene are MNHEY and SVGAGI. This clone has at least ten counts. No antigen is known for it.

V gene TRBV6-5 combines with J gene TRBJ1-4; TRBD1 agrees at 8 bases. The clonotype was recovered from a human donor with classical Hodgkin lymphoma. This sample comprised peripheral blood mononuclear cells (PBMCs), obtained before the fourth cycle of nivolumab. The CDR3 sequence: CASSYSGRGLEKLFF. CDR3 DNA sequence: TGTGCCAGCAGTTACTCAGGCAGGGGGCTTGAAAAACTGTTTTTT.